This TCR beta chain emerged from a study of blood T cell repertoires in COVID-19. Study information: Sites in the United States, Italy and Spain provided acute and convalescent COVID-19 samples. Sample material is recorded as cDNA or gDNA derived from T cells, B-cell-depleted T cells, or PBMCs.

V dropped 7 bases and J dropped 2 bases, with 5 bases sitting between them. CDR1 and CDR2 from the germline V gene are MDHEN and SYDVKM. The CDR3 runs 12 residues. In the original workflow: Estimated nucleated cell counts came from reference gene primer amplification. TCRdb's table, derived via immunoSEQ multiplex PCR, lists solely in-frame clones and lacks some. That table gives V, J and clone size, and the DNA gave D and trimming. The sample consists of some 500,000 clones, about 89% of them appearing once. The sequenced sample consisted of peripheral blood. This chain links TRBV28 with TRBJ2-2; D unclear. This sequence was found in a woman aged 45-59 years with COVID-19, enrolled during active disease. CDR3 residues: CASTLNTGELFF. The CDR3 region has the DNA TGTGCCAGCACCCTTAACACCGGGGAGCTGTTTTTT. The full variable domain, rest sourced from reference TRBV28 and TRBJ2-2, is DVKVTQSSRYLVKRTGEKVFLECVQDMDHENMFWYRQDPGLGLRLIYFSYDVKMKEKGDIPEGYSVSREKKERFSLILESASTNQTSMYLCASTLNTGELFFGEGSRLTVL.